The 32 T cell receptor beta chains listed next were all sequenced from one sample in a study of OX40 agonist ivuxolimab in advanced cancers. The method was immunoSEQ multiplex PCR; TCRdb's version includes in-frame clones alone and lacks a portion of them. There are under 80,000 clones in the sample; around 88% occur only once, and about 2.2% lies in the top ten. The specimen comprised CD4+ or CD8+ T cells sorted from blood, sampled in a trial of the OX40 agonist ivuxolimab. The receptors stem from an adult with an advanced solid tumor such as melanoma, head and neck, liver or kidney cancer.

The chain has TRBV7-9 and TRBJ1-4; tentatively, D is TRBD1 (6 bases). Germline values: CDR1 SEHNR, CDR2 FQNEAQ (reference sequence). Trimming shortened V by 7 bases and J by 6 bases, and 18 bases separated the two germline ends. The CDR3 runs 15 residues. In DNA form, the CDR3 reads TGTGCCAGCACCAAAGGGGCGGGACATCATGAAAAACTGTTTTTT. This gives the protein CASTKGAGHHEKLFF.

This clone has only one observation. The chain has TRBV5-6 and TRBJ2-7; 9 bases line up with TRBD1. The V gene end was trimmed by 5 bases and the J gene end by 4 bases; junction bases not matched to a gene: 7. Germline loops: CDR1 SGHDT, CDR2 YYEEEE. The CDR3 runs to 14 residues. CDR3 protein: CASSFTGGGYEQYF. The CDR3 DNA sequence: TGTGCCAGCAGTTTCACAGGGGGCGGGTACGAGCAGTACTTC.

The rearrangement joins TRBV6-1 to TRBJ1-2, with 7 bases fitting TRBD1. Germline CDR1 is MNHNS and CDR2 is SASEGT. This CDR3 spans 16 amino acids. V shed 3 bases, J shed 1 base, and the junction held 8 bases outside the gene matches. The CDR3, as DNA: TGTGCCAGCAGTGAGACAGGGACGCTTCTTAACTATGGCTACACCTTC. This codes for CASSETGTLLNYGYTF.

The gene calls are TRBV7-3 and TRBJ2-3; D tentatively reads TRBD1 or TRBD2 (5 bases each). Germline loops: CDR1 SGHTA, CDR2 FQGTGA. CDR3 length: 14 amino acids. Trimming removed 2 bases at V and 4 bases at J, with 10 bases between. The CDR3 nucleotides are TGTGCCAGCAGCTTAGGTTTGGGGGCAGATACGCAGTATTTT. This codes for CASSLGLGADTQYF.

V is TRBV6-1 and J is TRBJ2-4, with unresolved D. The germline V gene has CDR1 MNHNS and CDR2 SASEGT. The CDR3 is 11 amino acids. Trimming took off 7 bases at V and 8 bases at J, with 9 bases between the two ends. In nucleotides, the CDR3 is TGTGCCAGCACAATAGAATACATTCAGTACTTC. Residues: CASTIEYIQYF.

This rearrangement joins TRBV2 to TRBJ2-1; the D gene could be TRBD1 or TRBD2 (6 bases each). V lost 4 bases and J lost 6, with 13 bases in between. This CDR3 spans 14 amino acids. Germline-derived CDR1 and CDR2 are SNHLY and FYNNEI. The CDR3 here is CASSAGGGFNEQFF. CDR3 nucleotide sequence: TGTGCCAGCAGTGCTGGAGGGGGATTCAATGAGCAGTTCTTC.

The J gene is TRBJ1-2, the V gene TRBV6-1; D is unclear. The germline gives CDR1 MNHNS, CDR2 SASEGT. The CDR3 consists of 13 residues. V was clipped by 6 bases and J by 2 bases, with 10 bases between them. The CDR3 loop is CASSSGKNYGYTF. For the CDR3, the DNA is TGTGCCAGCAGCTCCGGGAAAAACTATGGCTACACCTTC.

The chain recombines TRBV7-2 with TRBJ2-7; D gene unclear. The CDR3 runs to 12 residues. Germline V gene lookup returns CDR1 SGHTA and CDR2 FQGNSA. Between the trimmed V and J ends, which lost 5 bases and 5 bases, there was a span of 10 bases. The CDR3 nucleotides are TGTGCCAGCAGCCGTCGGGTGGACGAGCAGTACTTC. It codes for CASSRRVDEQYF.

This chain joins TRBV19 and TRBJ1-2; possible D gene TRBD1, 5 bases. This CDR3 is built from 11 residues. V gave up 9 bases and J gave up 3 bases, with 8 bases separating them. Germline V gene data show CDR1 as LNHDA and CDR2 as SQIVND (reference sequence). The CDR3 DNA is TGTGCCAGACGAGGGGACTATGGCTACACCTTC. Its protein is CARRGDYGYTF.

This chain links TRBV6-1 with TRBJ2-4; the D gene is possibly TRBD1 (5 bases). Germline V gives CDR1 MNHNS, CDR2 SASEGT. The CDR3 extends over 15 amino acids. Trimming stripped 5 bases from V and 0 bases from J, with 11 bases between. The CDR3 here is CASSQDTLAKNIQYF. The CDR3 DNA follows: TGTGCCAGCAGTCAGGACACCTTAGCCAAAAACATTCAGTACTTC.

This clone was seen just once. This chain connects TRBV4-1 to TRBJ2-1; 8 bases agree with TRBD1. V lost 2 bases to trimming and J lost 5 bases; unmatched junction nucleotides: 5. The CDR3 loop spans 15 amino acids. The germline V gene encodes CDR1 MGHRA and CDR2 YSYEKL. The CDR3 DNA reads TGCGCCAGCAGCCAACAGGACAGGGTAGACAATGAGCAGTTCTTC. This codes for CASSQQDRVDNEQFF.

Many counts were recorded for this clone. The DNA for the CDR3 is TGTGCCAGCAGCTTTCCCGAACGACAGGGGAACACTGAAGCTTTCTTT. The encoded protein is CASSFPERQGNTEAFF. The J gene is TRBJ1-1, the V gene TRBV7-9; 7 bases are a match to TRBD1. The CDR3 contains 16 residues. Germline assignment: CDR1 SEHNR and CDR2 FQNEAQ (reference sequence). Unmatched junction bases numbered 8, after V lost 3 bases and J lost 1 base.

This clone was observed at least ten times. The chain employs TRBV28 and TRBJ2-2; D remains unclear. This CDR3 is 16 amino acids long. Trimming cost V 5 bases and J 4 bases, with 17 bases left between them. CDR1 MDHEN and CDR2 SYDVKM come from the germline V gene. The CDR3 is CASSPMEHPGTGELFF. CDR3 nucleotides: TGTGCCAGCAGTCCTATGGAACACCCGGGCACCGGGGAGCTGTTTTTT.

Turning to this clone: The germline gene is not matched at one end of the junction; a read error may be the cause. This rearrangement joins TRBV11-3 to TRBJ2-5, with a possible D match to TRBD1 (5 bases). Per the germline V gene, CDR1 is SGHNT and CDR2 is YENEEA. This CDR3 is 13 amino acids long. CDR3 loop: CASSLGVQETQYF. DNA of the CDR3: TGTGCCAGCAGTTTAGGGGTTCAAGAGACCCAGTACTTC.

The rearrangement joins TRBV30 to TRBJ2-7; TRBD2 aligns across 13 bases. The CDR3 covers 17 residues. Germline V gives CDR1 GTSNPN, CDR2 SVGIG (reference sequence). Unmatched junction bases numbered 14, after V lost 0 bases and J lost 9 bases. CDR3 region: CAWSVRSLAGGARWQYF. DNA for the CDR3: TGTGCCTGGAGTGTACGCTCACTAGCGGGGGGGGCCAGGTGGCAGTACTTC. Full variable domain (rest looked up from reference TRBV30 and TRBJ2-7): SQTIHQWPATLVQPVGSPLSLECTVEGTSNPNLYWYRQAAGRGLQLLFYSVGIGQISSEVPQNLSASRPQDRQFILSSKKLLLSDSGFYLCAWSVRSLAGGARWQYFGPGTRLTVT.

This clone was observed a single time. This chain connects TRBV7-3 to TRBJ2-3; the D call may be TRBD1 or TRBD2 (5 bases each). V dropped 2 bases and J dropped 4 bases, with 7 bases sitting between them. CDR3 length equals 13 residues. Germline V lookup: CDR1 SGHTA, CDR2 FQGTGA. The CDR3 spells CASSLLGADTQYF. The CDR3 nucleotides are TGTGCCAGCAGCTTACTGGGGGCAGATACGCAGTATTTT.

The V gene is TRBV9, the J gene TRBJ1-2, with 8 bases matching TRBD1. The CDR3 runs 12 residues. V gave up 3 bases and J gave up 8 bases; unmatched junction bases: 3. The V gene's germline CDR1 is SGDLS and CDR2 YYNGEE. This CDR3 reads CASSERQGGYTF. The DNA for the CDR3 is TGTGCCAGCAGCGAGCGACAGGGGGGCTACACCTTC.

The chain couples TRBV6-1 to TRBJ2-7; no firm D call. The germline V gene encodes CDR1 MNHNS and CDR2 SASEGT. This CDR3 has 12 residues. V shed 6 bases and J shed 0 bases, with 6 bases lying between them. The CDR3 spells CASSVISYEQYF. Written as DNA, the CDR3 is TGTGCCAGCAGCGTGATCTCCTACGAGCAGTACTTC.

This chain connects TRBV5-6 to TRBJ1-3, with D possibly matching TRBD1 (5 bases). The V end was cut by 4 bases, the J end by 4 bases, with 15 bases between. The CDR3 is made up of 15 amino acids. Germline lookup yields CDR1 SGHDT and CDR2 YYEEEE. CDR3 protein: CASSRTPQGGNTIYF. The DNA for the CDR3 is TGTGCCAGCAGCCGTACCCCCCAGGGAGGAAACACCATATATTTT.

The chain recombines TRBV18 with TRBJ1-1; no clear D gene. Per germline, CDR1 KGHSH and CDR2 LQKENI. The CDR3 length is 14 residues. V lost 4 bases and J 0 bases, leaving 9 bases between the germline ends. The CDR3 spells CASSRDNLNTEAFF. In DNA, the CDR3 is TGTGCCAGCTCACGCGACAATTTGAACACTGAAGCTTTCTTT.

The chain combines TRBV4-1 with TRBJ2-5; TRBD1 is a possible D gene (6 bases). Germline V gives CDR1 MGHRA, CDR2 YSYEKL. Between the trimmed V and J ends, which lost 2 bases and 5 bases, there was a span of 12 bases. The CDR3 spans 14 residues. The chain's CDR3 is CASSQQGFGETQYF. CDR3 DNA: TGCGCCAGCAGCCAACAGGGGTTTGGGGAGACCCAGTACTTC.

This chain connects TRBV6-6 to TRBJ1-2; D gene unclear. The V gene lost 7 bases and the J gene lost 0 bases, with 15 bases spanning the gap. CDR3 length: 15 amino acids. Germline V gene lookup returns CDR1 MNHNY and CDR2 SVGAGI (reference sequence). The CDR3 here is CASKPGLDPNYGYTF. The DNA of the CDR3 is TGTGCCAGCAAACCGGGCCTAGACCCTAACTATGGCTACACCTTC.

J is TRBJ2-5 and V is TRBV5-1; D is perhaps TRBD1 or TRBD2 (5 bases each). V lost 0 bases and J 5 bases, leaving 14 bases between the germline ends. The germline V gene encodes CDR1 SGHRS and CDR2 YFSETQ. CDR3 length: 15 amino acids. CDR3 residues: CASSLAGEAGETQYF. CDR3 coding DNA: TGCGCCAGCAGCTTGGCCGGGGAAGCAGGGGAGACCCAGTACTTC.

The rearrangement uses TRBV2 and TRBJ1-5; D might be TRBD1 (5 bases). This CDR3 is built from 16 residues. V shed 5 bases and J shed 2 bases, with 16 bases lying between them. Germline lookup yields CDR1 SNHLY and CDR2 FYNNEI. CDR3 in DNA: TGTGCCAGCAGTATTGAGGGACGGGCGGGCAATCAGCCCCAGCATTTT. Translation: CASSIEGRAGNQPQHF.

This clone came up once. This chain joins TRBV6-1 and TRBJ1-4; D uncertain. Trimming pared 2 bases from V and 8 bases from J, leaving 12 bases between. The germline V gene encodes CDR1 MNHNS and CDR2 SASEGT. The CDR3 runs 14 residues. DNA of the CDR3: TGTGCCAGCAGTGAAACACAACGCTTAGAAAAACTGTTTTTT. The encoded protein is CASSETQRLEKLFF.

V and J are TRBV7-8 and TRBJ2-1, with TRBD1 matching 8 bases. In germline, CDR1 is SGHVS, CDR2 FQNEAQ. V lost 5 bases to trimming and J lost 7 bases; unmatched junction nucleotides: 7. This CDR3 is 14 amino acids long. The CDR3, as DNA: TGTGCCAGCAGCGAACAGGGGGACATGAATGAGCAGTTCTTC. Its translation: CASSEQGDMNEQFF.

This clone occurred a few times. CDR3 residues: CSVDGGLNTGELFF. The CDR3 DNA reads as TGCAGCGTTGATGGGGGGCTGAACACCGGGGAGCTGTTTTTT. The chain is built from TRBV29-1 and TRBJ2-2; D may be TRBD1 or TRBD2 (6 bases each). Germline CDR1 and CDR2: SQVTM and ANQGSEA. The CDR3 totals 14 residues. V was clipped by 3 bases and J by 1 base, with 9 bases between them.

Only one count was recorded for this clone. This sequence joins TRBV10-3 and TRBJ2-7; TRBD1 agrees at 8 bases. The CDR3 extends over 16 amino acids. V trimming: 6 bases; J trimming: 1 base; junction bases outside the gene matches: 11. CDR1 and CDR2 from the germline V gene are ENHRY and SYGVKD. CDR3 sequence (DNA): TGTGCCATCAGCGGTACCGGACAGGGAGGATCCTACGAGCAGTACTTC. As protein: CAISGTGQGGSYEQYF.

This chain links TRBV7-9 with TRBJ2-1; the match to TRBD2 covers 10 bases. CDR1 is SEHNR and CDR2 is FQNEAQ in the germline V gene (reference sequence). The ends lost 5 bases at V and 6 bases at J; junction bases unmatched: 7. The CDR3 length is 15 residues. The CDR3 reads CASSPQASGSNEQFF. For the CDR3, the DNA is TGTGCCAGCAGCCCCCAGGCTAGCGGGAGCAATGAGCAGTTCTTC.

This clone was counted a single time. The chain uses TRBV5-4 and TRBJ2-3; the D is unclear. The CDR3 is 12 amino acids. Looked up from germline, CDR1 is SGHNT and CDR2 is YYREEE (reference sequence). Trimming removed 4 bases at V and 3 bases at J, with 6 bases between. CDR3 region: CASSGPTDTQYF. CDR3 nucleotides: TGTGCCAGCAGCGGGCCGACAGATACGCAGTATTTT.

The chain has TRBV7-2 and TRBJ2-3; possible D gene TRBD2, 5 bases. Germline V gives CDR1 SGHTA, CDR2 FQGNSA. The CDR3 totals 16 residues. Trimming stripped 0 bases from V and 5 bases from J, with 15 bases between. As DNA, the CDR3 is TGTGCCAGCAGCTTAGCGGGCCTAGCCAGTGGAGATACGCAGTATTTT. It specifies CASSLAGLASGDTQYF.

This chain connects TRBV6-5 to TRBJ1-5; D gene uncertain. The CDR3 spans 14 residues. Trimming took 5 bases from V and 3 from J, leaving 11 bases between them. Germline CDR1 and CDR2: MNHEY and SVGAGI. The chain's CDR3 is CASSRTWDNQPQHF. CDR3 nucleotides: TGTGCCAGCAGTCGGACGTGGGACAATCAGCCCCAGCATTTT.